This paragraph covers one T cell receptor (beta chain) sequence. Its antigen is unknown. The germline CDR1 and CDR2 sequences are SGHRS and YFSETQ. The CDR3 runs to 15 residues. V was cut by 4 bases and J by 4 bases, with 18 bases left in between. This sample is drawn from a study of CD8+CD57+ T cells in acquired aplastic anemia. Broader study findings: Significant differences in CD8+ Simpson's diversity were not observed between patients and controls. Both patients and controls carried the same twenty-nine CD8+ CDR3 sequences.

It was patients with CD8+CD57+ cell expansion by flow cytometry who were chosen for sequencing. Blood sampling was performed on the patients, and none of them had received therapy by then. The template for TCR beta VDJ and CDR3 sequence profiling was genomic DNA. One entry per CDR3 protein, called by TCRdb with MiXCR from the reads. Of some 200,000 distinct CDR3 sequences in the sample, roughly 60% were seen once. Sample: sorted CD4+, CD8+, or CD8+CD57+ T cells (not recorded which) from PBMCs. The source of this sequence is a human donor with aplastic anemia. This rearrangement joins TRBV5-1 to TRBJ2-7, with D tentatively TRBD2 (5 bases). CDR3 DNA: TGCGCCAGCAGCCCCGCGGGCCGCGATTATTACGAGCAGTACTTC. Residues: CASSPAGRDYYEQYF.